The next 21 T cell receptor beta chains were all read from a single sample in a study of T cells in tuberculosis. This table comes from immunoSEQ multiplex PCR, and its TCRdb copy is limited to in-frame clones, with some not included. The repertoire holds tens of thousands of clones, with under 95% as singletons. The source material was PBMCs. The receptors stem from a donor between 10 and 35 years old with latent tuberculosis or without tuberculosis infection. Some clones in this sample may be carry-over from other donors' samples.

The J gene is TRBJ2-2, the V gene TRBV2; possible D gene TRBD2, 6 bases. V was pared by 1 base and J by 7 bases, with 10 bases between. The CDR3 is 14 amino acids. Germline CDR1 reads SNHLY; CDR2 reads FYNNEI. CDR3 in amino acids: CASSEVGGLGELFF. The CDR3 DNA sequence: TGTGCCAGCAGTGAAGTGGGGGGACTCGGGGAGCTGTTTTTT.

V is TRBV6-4 and J is TRBJ1-2; 8 bases align to TRBD1. Germline V gene lookup returns CDR1 MRHNA and CDR2 SNTAGT. V lost 5 bases and J lost 8; bases outside the gene matches: 10. This CDR3 has 14 residues. CDR3 sequence: CASSHAHRGSGYTF. CDR3 DNA sequence: TGTGCCAGCAGTCACGCACACAGGGGGAGCGGCTACACCTTC.

This clone has only one observation. The chain is built from TRBV7-6 and TRBJ2-3, with TRBD1 identical over 8 bases. J lost 2 bases, V lost 0 bases, and 7 bases had no gene match. The germline CDR1 and CDR2 sequences are SGHVS and FNYEAQ. The CDR3 has 17 residues. The CDR3 region has the DNA TGTGCCAGCAGCTTAGCCCGGGACAGGCGATACACAGATACGCAGTATTTT. Protein sequence: CASSLARDRRYTDTQYF.

The rearrangement joins TRBV28 to TRBJ1-2; D perhaps matches TRBD1 (6 bases). The CDR3 runs to 13 residues. Germline CDR1 and CDR2: MDHEN and SYDVKM. V shed 2 bases and J shed 6 bases, with 10 bases lying between them. DNA for the CDR3: TGTGCCAGCAGTTTAGCGGCAGGGGATGGCTACACCTTC. It specifies CASSLAAGDGYTF.

The chain joins TRBV2 to TRBJ1-4, with 10 bases matching TRBD1. Germline CDR1 and CDR2: SNHLY and FYNNEI. This CDR3 region has 13 residues. V shed 7 bases and J 5 bases; nucleotides not matched to a gene: 1. CDR3 protein: CASTGQGNEKLFF. The CDR3 bases are TGTGCCAGCACGGGACAGGGGAATGAAAAACTGTTTTTT.

V gene TRBV6-5 combines with J gene TRBJ2-5; 7 bases map to TRBD1. The CDR3 is 13 residues long. Per the germline V gene, CDR1 is MNHEY and CDR2 is SVGAGI. Trimming removed 5 bases from V and 3 bases from J; junction bases left unmatched: 3. CDR3 bases: TGTGCCAGCAGTAGGGACAGAGAAGAGACCCAGTACTTC. It encodes CASSRDREETQYF.

The chain carries TRBV7-9 and TRBJ1-1, with D hard to call. This CDR3 contains 16 residues. Trimming shortened V by 4 bases and J by 1 base, and 16 bases separated the two germline ends. The germline gives CDR1 SEHNR, CDR2 FQNEAQ (reference sequence). The CDR3 protein is CASSSINRRENTEAFF. CDR3 in DNA: TGTGCCAGCAGCTCCATCAACCGACGGGAGAACACTGAAGCTTTCTTT.

The rearrangement uses TRBV5-1 and TRBJ1-5, with 10 nucleotides matching TRBD1. The CDR3 is 15 residues long. Germline values: CDR1 SGHRS, CDR2 YFSETQ. After removal of 0 bases from V and 5 bases from J, the junction contained 2 bases not matched to a gene. This CDR3 is CASSLGTGGHQPQHF. The CDR3 nucleotides read TGCGCCAGCAGCTTGGGGACAGGGGGTCATCAGCCCCAGCATTTT.

This clone was observed a single time. V and J are TRBV15 and TRBJ2-7; no reliable D call. Germline CDR1 and CDR2: LNHNV and YYDKDF (reference sequence). The V end lost 1 base, the J end lost 0 bases, and 10 bases lay between the germline ends. CDR3 length equals 15 residues. The CDR3 reads CATSRGRLSSYEQYF. CDR3 nucleotides: TGTGCCACCAGCAGAGGTAGACTGAGCTCCTACGAGCAGTACTTC.

The chain combines TRBV5-6 with TRBJ2-3; 7 bases fit TRBD1. Germline V CDR1 and CDR2: SGHDT, YYEEEE. This CDR3 region has 16 residues. Trimming at V came to 3 bases and at J to 1 base, leaving 8 bases not matched to a gene. CDR3 residues: CASSSTGTSRTDTQYF. In nucleotides, the CDR3 is TGTGCCAGCAGCTCGACAGGGACCTCCCGCACAGATACGCAGTATTTT. Combining the CDR3 with reference TRBV5-6 and TRBJ2-3 gives the whole variable domain DAGVTQSPTHLIKTRGQQVTLRCSPKSGHDTVSWYQQALGQGPQFIFQYYEEEERQRGNFPDRFSGHQFPNYSSELNVNALLLGDSALYLCASSSTGTSRTDTQYFGPGTRLTVL.

This chain links TRBV30 with TRBJ2-1, with TRBD2 identical over 10 bases. The V gene end was trimmed by 4 bases and the J gene end by 4 bases; junction bases not matched to a gene: 22. Germline assignment: CDR1 GTSNPN and CDR2 SVGIG (reference sequence). This CDR3 comprises 20 residues. The CDR3 protein is CAWTWLSGRAHFADYNEQFF. CDR3 bases: TGTGCCTGGACTTGGCTAAGCGGGAGGGCCCATTTCGCCGATTACAATGAGCAGTTCTTC.

The V and J genes are TRBV5-1 and TRBJ2-1; 7 bases match TRBD2. V trimming: 0 bases; J trimming: 2 bases; junction bases outside the gene matches: 2. The CDR3 has 15 amino acids. Germline CDR1 reads SGHRS; CDR2 reads YFSETQ. CDR3 DNA: TGCGCCAGCAGCTTGGACAGCGGGACCTACAATGAGCAGTTCTTC. Translated, it gives CASSLDSGTYNEQFF.

The chain recombines TRBV2 with TRBJ2-5, with D maybe TRBD2 (5 bases). There are 15 residues in the CDR3. V gave up 4 bases and J gave up 4 bases, with 16 bases separating them. Germline CDR1 and CDR2: SNHLY and FYNNEI. CDR3 in DNA: TGTGCCAGCAGTGGTTGGAGGCAGTCGGGAGAGACCCAGTACTTC. Residues: CASSGWRQSGETQYF. Variable domain in full (rest from reference TRBV2 and TRBJ2-5): EPEVTQTPSHQVTQMGQEVILRCVPISNHLYFYWYRQILGQKVEFLVSFYNNEISEKSEIFDDQFSVERPDGSNFTLKIRSTKLEDSAMYFCASSGWRQSGETQYFGPGTRLLVL.

The gene calls are TRBV9 and TRBJ2-1; 9 bases are a match to TRBD2. Unmatched junction bases numbered 10, after V lost 0 bases and J lost 9 bases. This CDR3 has 16 residues. CDR1 SGDLS and CDR2 YYNGEE come from the germline V gene. The DNA of the CDR3 is TGTGCCAGCAGCGTAGCTAGTAGCGGGAGTTTGAGTGAGCAGTTCTTC. Protein sequence: CASSVASSGSLSEQFF.

V gene TRBV4-1 combines with J gene TRBJ2-7; possible D gene TRBD2, 6 bases. The length of the CDR3 is 13 residues. CDR1 MGHRA and CDR2 YSYEKL come from the germline V gene. Trimming left V 4 bases short and J 1 base short, with 8 bases between. CDR3 DNA sequence: TGCGCCAGCAGCCCGGGGGTTTCCTACGAGCAGTACTTC. This translates into CASSPGVSYEQYF.

On this clone itself: A junction end diverges from the germline sequence, so it may reflect a read error. The chain's CDR3 is CASSFGAGGRLF. The DNA for the CDR3 is TGTGCCAGCAGTTTTGGGGCAGGGGGCAGACTCTTC. V usage is TRBV28 and J usage is TRBJ1-2, with 8 bases lining up with TRBD1. Germline V gives CDR1 MDHEN, CDR2 SYDVKM. The CDR3 is 12 amino acids.

The genes are TRBV5-1 and TRBJ2-2; 11 nucleotides line up with TRBD2. From germline, CDR1 is SGHRS and CDR2 YFSETQ. The CDR3 is 16 residues long. V shed 5 bases and J 3 bases; nucleotides not matched to a gene: 6. The chain's CDR3 is CASRPPGLADTGELFF. DNA for the CDR3: TGCGCCAGCAGACCTCCGGGACTAGCGGACACCGGGGAGCTGTTTTTT.

The gene calls are TRBV18 and TRBJ2-5; D might be TRBD1 (6 bases). CDR3 length: 15 amino acids. The V end was cut by 3 bases, the J end by 2 bases, with 13 bases between. The germline gives CDR1 KGHSH, CDR2 LQKENI. CDR3 in DNA: TGTGCCAGCTCACCTTATTCTACAGGGCAAGAGACCCAGTACTTC. It yields the protein CASSPYSTGQETQYF.

This chain links TRBV7-9 with TRBJ1-2; D ambiguous. The CDR3 has 13 amino acids. The V gene lost 3 bases and the J gene lost 8 bases, with 13 bases spanning the gap. Germline V gene lookup returns CDR1 SEHNR and CDR2 FQNEAQ (reference sequence). The CDR3 here is CASSFEVGAGYTF. CDR3 DNA: TGTGCCAGCAGCTTCGAAGTTGGAGCGGGCTACACCTTC.

In its sample, this clone was seen a few times. The chain uses TRBV11-2 and TRBJ2-5, with D perhaps matching TRBD2 (5 bases). This CDR3 spans 14 amino acids. V lost 5 bases and J 5 bases, leaving 15 bases between the germline ends. In germline, CDR1 is SGHAT, CDR2 FQNNGV. The CDR3 DNA is TGTGCCAGCAGCCGAGGGTCGAGAGGGGAGACCCAGTACTTC. This sequence encodes CASSRGSRGETQYF.

V is TRBV21-1 and J is TRBJ2-7; no check of the table's D call, TRBD1, against the DNA was made. TRBV21-1 is classified as a pseudogene. The length of the CDR3 is 16 residues. The CDR3 protein is CASSKAASRVKNEQYF. The CDR3 DNA is TGTGCCAGCAGCAAAGCGGCCAGCAGGGTGAAAAACGAGCAGTACTTC.